This TCR beta chain came from a study of OX40 agonist ivuxolimab in advanced cancers. The protocol was immunoSEQ multiplex PCR, while the TCRdb copy is restricted to in-frame clones and leaves out a portion. The table has approximately 100,000 clones, 90% seen once. The germline CDR1 and CDR2 sequences are WSHSY and SAAADI. V trimming: 7 bases; J trimming: 7 bases; junction bases outside the gene matches: 7. CDR3 length equals 15 residues. The chain combines TRBV10-2 with TRBJ2-2; 12 nucleotides align to TRBD2. The sequence came from an adult with an advanced solid tumor such as melanoma, head and neck, liver or kidney cancer. The material was CD4+ or CD8+ T cells sorted from blood, obtained in a trial of the OX40 agonist ivuxolimab. This CDR3 reads CASNPSGRANGELFF. CDR3 sequence (DNA): TGCGCCAGCAACCCTAGCGGGAGGGCCAACGGGGAGCTGTTTTTT.